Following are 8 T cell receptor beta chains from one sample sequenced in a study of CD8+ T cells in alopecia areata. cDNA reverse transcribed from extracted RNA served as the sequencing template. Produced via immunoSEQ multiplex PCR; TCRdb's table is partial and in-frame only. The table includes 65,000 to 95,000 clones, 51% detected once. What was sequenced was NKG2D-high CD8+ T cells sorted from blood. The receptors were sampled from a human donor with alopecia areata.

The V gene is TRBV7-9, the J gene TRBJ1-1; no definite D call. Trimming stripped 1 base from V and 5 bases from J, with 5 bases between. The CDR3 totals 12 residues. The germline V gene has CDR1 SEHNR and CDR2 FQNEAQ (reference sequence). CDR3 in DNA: TGTGCCAGCAGCTTAGTAGAAACTGAAGCTTTCTTT. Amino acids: CASSLVETEAFF.

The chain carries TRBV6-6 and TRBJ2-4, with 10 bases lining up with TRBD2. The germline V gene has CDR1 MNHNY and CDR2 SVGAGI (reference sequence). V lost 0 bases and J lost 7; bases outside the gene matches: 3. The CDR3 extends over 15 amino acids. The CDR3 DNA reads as TGTGCCAGCAGTTACTCACTAGCGGGGATGAACATTCAGTACTTC. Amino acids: CASSYSLAGMNIQYF.

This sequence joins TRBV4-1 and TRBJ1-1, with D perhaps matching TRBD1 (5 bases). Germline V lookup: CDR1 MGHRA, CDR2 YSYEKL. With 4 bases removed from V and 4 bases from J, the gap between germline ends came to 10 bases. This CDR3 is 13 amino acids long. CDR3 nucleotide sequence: TGCGCCAGCAGCCGCGTTGGGGCCACTGAAGCTTTCTTT. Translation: CASSRVGATEAFF.

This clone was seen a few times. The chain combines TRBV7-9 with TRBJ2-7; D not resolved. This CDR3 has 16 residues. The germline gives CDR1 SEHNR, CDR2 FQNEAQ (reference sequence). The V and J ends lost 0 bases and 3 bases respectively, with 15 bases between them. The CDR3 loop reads CASSLASMGLIYEQYF. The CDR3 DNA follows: TGTGCCAGCAGCTTAGCGAGTATGGGGTTAATCTACGAGCAGTACTTC.

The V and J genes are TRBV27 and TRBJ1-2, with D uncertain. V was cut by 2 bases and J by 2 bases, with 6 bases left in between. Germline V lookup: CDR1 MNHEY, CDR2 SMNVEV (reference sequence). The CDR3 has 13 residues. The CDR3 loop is CASSLGQNYGYTF. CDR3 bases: TGTGCCAGCAGTTTAGGTCAGAACTATGGCTACACCTTC.

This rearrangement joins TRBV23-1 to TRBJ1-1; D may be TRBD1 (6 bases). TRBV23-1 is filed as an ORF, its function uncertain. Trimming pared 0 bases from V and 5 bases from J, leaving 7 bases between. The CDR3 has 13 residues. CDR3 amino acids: CASSQSGGTEAFF. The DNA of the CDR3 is TGCGCCAGCAGTCAATCAGGGGGAACTGAAGCTTTCTTT.

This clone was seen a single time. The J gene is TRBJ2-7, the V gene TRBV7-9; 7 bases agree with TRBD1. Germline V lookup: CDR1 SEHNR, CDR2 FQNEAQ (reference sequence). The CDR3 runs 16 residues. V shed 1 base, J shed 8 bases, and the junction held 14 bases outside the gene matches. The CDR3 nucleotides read TGTGCCAGCAGCTTAGATCTCGTGAGGGACAGCTCCAAGCAGTACTTC. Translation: CASSLDLVRDSSKQYF. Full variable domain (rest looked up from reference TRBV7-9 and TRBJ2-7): DTGVSQNPRHKITKRGQNVTFRCDPISEHNRLYWYRQTLGQGPEFLTYFQNEAQLEKSRLLSDRFSAERPKGSFSTLEIQRTEQGDSAMYLCASSLDLVRDSSKQYFGPGTRLTVT.

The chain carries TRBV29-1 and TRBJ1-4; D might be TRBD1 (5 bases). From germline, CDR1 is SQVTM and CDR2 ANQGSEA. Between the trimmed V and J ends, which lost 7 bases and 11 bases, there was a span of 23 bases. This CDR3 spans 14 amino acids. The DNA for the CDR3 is TGCAGCGCCCGGGACTTTCTACTTTGGAGGAAACTGTTTTTT. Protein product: CSARDFLLWRKLFF.